The 5 T cell receptor beta chains presented below share a single source sample, sequenced in a study of blood T cell repertoires in COVID-19. Assay used: immunoSEQ multiplex PCR; TCRdb lists only in-frame clones, some missing. Among over 250,000 clones listed, more than 90% were seen once. Sequencing was performed on peripheral blood. The receptor source for this set is a person under 35 with COVID-19, enrolled during active disease.

The rearrangement joins TRBV28 to TRBJ1-5; possibly TRBD1 for D (6 bases). The CDR3 spans 16 residues. V was cut by 5 bases and J by 2 bases, with 16 bases left in between. Germline V gene lookup returns CDR1 MDHEN and CDR2 SYDVKM. The CDR3 DNA follows: TGTGCCAGCAGTACCTACAGGGATATAGGCAATCAGCCCCAGCATTTT. Its protein product is CASSTYRDIGNQPQHF.

This chain joins TRBV27 and TRBJ2-1, with D possibly matching TRBD2 (5 bases). The V and J ends lost 7 bases and 4 bases respectively, with 20 bases between them. From germline, CDR1 is MNHEY and CDR2 SMNVEV (reference sequence). The CDR3 is 16 residues long. This chain's CDR3 is CASIPLSGRDYNEQFF. CDR3 coding DNA: TGTGCCAGCATTCCTCTTTCGGGAAGGGATTACAATGAGCAGTTCTTC.

The chain employs TRBV5-4 and TRBJ1-2; tentative D call: TRBD1 (6 bases). The CDR3 contains 15 residues. CDR1 SGHNT and CDR2 YYREEE come from the germline V gene (reference sequence). V gave up 4 bases and J gave up 2 bases, with 15 bases separating them. The CDR3 region has the DNA TGTGCCAGCAGCCAACAGGGAGGGGTGAACTATGGCTACACCTTC. Its protein product is CASSQQGGVNYGYTF.

This CDR3 is CASIQTPGHYEQYF. In DNA, the CDR3 is TGTGCCAGCATCCAAACCCCGGGACACTACGAGCAGTACTTC. This chain joins TRBV2 and TRBJ2-7; tentatively, D is TRBD1 (6 bases). Germline CDR1 SNHLY, CDR2 FYNNEI. Trimming left V 7 bases short and J 3 bases short, with 16 bases between. This CDR3 contains 14 residues.

V and J are TRBV28 and TRBJ1-2; possibly TRBD1 for D (5 bases). The CDR3 runs 14 residues. CDR1 MDHEN and CDR2 SYDVKM come from the germline V gene. V lost 8 bases and J 5 bases, leaving 18 bases between the germline ends. The CDR3 sequence: CASGSKGQGYGYTF. CDR3 nucleotide sequence: TGTGCCAGCGGATCAAAAGGGCAGGGATATGGCTACACCTTC.